The TCR beta chain described here comes from a study of regulatory T cells in long-lasting Graves disease listed by TCRdb under 2021. For context, the study as a whole: Antithyroid drugs had been taken for less than 3 months by newly diagnosed Graves' disease patients. Peripheral blood TCR sequencing and RNA sequencing compared persistent Graves' disease patients with newly diagnosed Graves' disease patients. The study was conducted in China and was registered as a clinical trial. A total of 33 samples underwent TCR sequencing, from about 13 patients with persistent Graves' disease and roughly 20 patients with newly diagnosed Graves' disease.

As for this clonotype: Its antigen has not been determined. One base away there is no much larger clone; base qualities are not given.

The time point label of this sample denotes: newly diagnosed GD, antithyroid drugs for less than 3 months. For both TCR sequencing and RNA sequencing, RNA was extracted from PBMCs in TRIzol. The diagnosis of Graves' disease followed American Thyroid Association guidelines. The patients came from an endocrinology department in Xi'an, China. From each patient, 8 to 10 milliliters of peripheral blood was collected into an EDTA anticoagulant tube. Ficoll Paque Plus density gradient separation was used to isolate PBMCs, and no further T cell sorting was performed. An Agilent 2100 Bioanalyzer and agarose gel were used to check RNA quality, and a NanoDrop 2000 was used to measure RNA concentration. Summary of the overall study and its limitations: As a limitation, the authors acknowledged that the small sample size may reduce accuracy. Persistent disease showed preferential use of TRBV28, TRBJ1-2 and TRBJ2-5, whereas newly diagnosed disease favored TRBV20-1 and TRBJ2-1. Because the primary lesion, thyroid tissue, could not be accessed, the study looked at peripheral blood alone. Persistent patients shared more public clonotypes among themselves (over 2,500) than newly diagnosed patients did (about 970). Sequencing and analysis were limited to the TCR beta chain. Compared with newly diagnosed patients, persistent Graves' disease patients had lower TCR Shannon entropy and fewer highly expanded clones, which suggests clonal expansion.

There are 17 amino acids in the CDR3, from cysteine to phenylalanine inclusive. The kept DNA is CDR3 alone, 51 bases in frame from the first base. From a lookup of the germline V gene (reference sequence), CDR1 and CDR2 are LNHDA and SQIVND. V is pruned by 6 bases and J by 0 bases, leaving 7 bases of the junction without a gene match. The receptor library was made with multiplex PCR. The listed sequencing device is Illumina HiSeq 4000. iRepertoire HTBI primers and Arm-PCR amplification of CDR3 regions were used to construct TCR beta libraries. Before sequencing, the PCR products went through gel purification. Concerning the study's data processing: Gene usage analysis of CDR3 amino acid clonotypes used the 55 to 80 TRBV and 14 TRBJ segments found across samples. COPE and FqMerger were used to merge filtered high-quality paired reads into contigs. BLAST was used to align contigs to IMGT TRBV, TRBD and TRBJ reference genes, with CDR3 defined following IMGT. Highly expanded clones were defined as clonotypes with a frequency above 0.1%. Shannon entropy served as the measure of repertoire diversity, while the Gini coefficient captured V-J evenness. A clonotype was considered public if more than one individual shared it. TCRdb reprocessed the public reads (quality trimming at Q25 with fastp, clone calling with MiXCR) and kept in-frame beta chains. Rows matching on CDR3 protein sequence are summarized as one entry with the most common DNA and genes. The V and J calls reflect TCRdb's pipeline rather than the authors' work. The sample yields around 250,000 distinct CDR3 sequences; approximately 18% were counted once. Together, the top ten hold about 14% of the sample.

The sample was also reused in another study, on T cells in Graves' hyperthyroidism and ophthalmopathy. Drawing on the second study: Stable Graves' hyperthyroidism was defined as the absence of progression to ophthalmopathy over 18 months of follow-up. Hyperthyroidism patients were newly diagnosed, had a disease duration of under 2 months, and were aged 18 to 65 years. The study excluded patients with uncontrolled infections, other autoimmune diseases, pregnancy or lactation. Diagnoses relied on clinical symptoms, serum thyroxine and TRAb, thyroid ultrasound and orbital computed tomography. For the first round of RT-PCR on the TCR CDR3, the HTBI primer set was used together with the Qiagen OneStep RT-PCR kit. Most expanded thyroid clonotypes (frequency above 0.001) were also detected in blood, suggesting blood repertoires may reflect thyroid immune responses. In cross-validation, a model built on a 13 V-J signature told ophthalmopathy apart from stable hyperthyroidism with approximately 90% sensitivity and about 81% specificity, and in testing the same model reached 80%/75%. During validation, the model predicted progression to ophthalmopathy a median of around six months ahead of onset, with roughly 65% sensitivity and around 73% specificity. TCR V-J signatures able to tell the groups apart were searched for in a discovery cohort of some 97 patients, of whom under 45 had Graves' ophthalmopathy and 55 to 65 had stable Graves' hyperthyroidism. Prospective prediction of ophthalmopathy was tested in an independent validation cohort of 18 to 20 hyperthyroidism patients and 17 patients who later progressed to ophthalmopathy. For training and testing, the 100 or so patients in the discovery cohort were randomly divided in a 7:3 ratio. The study also compared thyroid tissue and blood T-cell repertoires from 5 to 7 Graves' hyperthyroidism patients. After sampling, hyperthyroidism patients received methimazole starting at 30 mg daily, and ophthalmopathy patients received high-dose intravenous methylprednisolone. A second multiplex PCR round built the libraries, followed by size selection and purification. Sequencing of the libraries was done on an Illumina HiSeq2000 using paired-end 100 bp reads. SOAPnuke was used to process the raw data, with reads discarded if the reads contained adapters or uncalled bases, had a mean Phred below 15, or lacked an exact constant-primer or identifier match. COPE v1.2.5 was used to merge high-quality paired reads, and clonotypes were defined as unique nucleotide sequences. Clonotypes were aligned to IMGT TRBV, TRBD and TRBJ reference segments using MiTCR v1.1. Only V-J combinations with frequency above 0.0001, covering approximately 99% of repertoires, were analysed. A TCS score was defined as the ratio between F50 (clonal expansion) and ExV (chaos), using BLOSUM62-based TCRdist between CDR3 peptides within each V-J. Welch's t-statistics and random forest reduced just over 500 V-J features to roughly 13, which were used in a naive Bayes classifier (R e1071). Sample size was not statistically predetermined, and investigators were not blinded to group allocation. The paper describes TCR Vbeta CDR3 sequencing of roughly 130 peripheral blood samples, made up of roughly 45 ophthalmopathy patients, 70 to 75 hyperthyroidism patients and roughly 17 progressor patients.

This chain joins TRBV19 to TRBJ2-1, and 11 junctional nucleotides match TRBD2. The material was peripheral blood mononuclear cells (PBMCs), obtained at new diagnosis, from a patient treated with antithyroid drugs. This TCR came from a young woman with Graves disease. Donor details come from another sample of the same person, matched by shared clones. The DNA reads as follows: TGTGCCAGTAGCAGGGGGACTAGCGGTAGCTCCTACAATGAGCAGTTCTTC. Its amino acids are CASSRGTSGSSYNEQFF. Extended through the reference TRBV19 and TRBJ2-1 proteins, this CDR3 yields the full variable domain: DGGITQSPKYLFRKEGQNVTLSCEQNLNHDAMYWYRQDPGQGLRLIYYSQIVNDFQKGDIAEGYSVSREKKESFPLTVTSAQKNPTAFYLCASSRGTSGSSYNEQFFGPGTRLTVL.